This T cell receptor (beta chain) was documented in a study of OX40 agonist ivuxolimab in advanced cancers. Whole-study context: The patients received ivuxolimab by intravenous route every 2 weeks at 0.01 to 10 mg/kg. Earlier anti-PD-1, anti-PD-L1 or anti-CTLA-4 therapy was permitted; roughly 37% had received some.

The CDR3 length is 17 residues. Unmatched junction bases numbered 8, after V lost 0 bases and J lost 0 bases. Germline CDR1 GTSNPN, CDR2 SVGIG (reference sequence). Clones were read by immunoSEQ multiplex PCR, and TCRdb kept only the in-frame ones, dropping some. The top ten hold 0.65% to 0.9% of the sample, which has some 80,000 clones, about 88% seen once. The chain couples TRBV30 to TRBJ1-3, with TRBD1 identical over 7 bases. This sequence originates from an adult with an advanced solid tumor such as melanoma, head and neck, liver or kidney cancer. Specimen: CD4+ or CD8+ T cells sorted from blood, collected in a trial of the OX40 agonist ivuxolimab. The CDR3 DNA follows: TGTGCCTGGAGTGTGTTACCCCGGGACAGCTCTGGAAACACCATATATTTT. This gives the protein CAWSVLPRDSSGNTIYF.